The present TCR beta chain was sequenced within a study of blood T cell repertoires in COVID-19. Sequencing used immunoSEQ multiplex PCR; TCRdb keeps in-frame clones, though not all of them. This table holds around 100,000 clones, roughly 82% found once. This TCR derives from a man between 60 and 70 years old with acute or convalescent COVID-19. Sequenced sample: peripheral blood.

CDR3 bases: TGTGCCAGCAGCAAAATTCCTCACACCATATATTTT. As protein: CASSKIPHTIYF. The chain carries TRBV21-1 and TRBJ1-3. TRBV21-1 has pseudogene status. The CDR3 has 12 residues.